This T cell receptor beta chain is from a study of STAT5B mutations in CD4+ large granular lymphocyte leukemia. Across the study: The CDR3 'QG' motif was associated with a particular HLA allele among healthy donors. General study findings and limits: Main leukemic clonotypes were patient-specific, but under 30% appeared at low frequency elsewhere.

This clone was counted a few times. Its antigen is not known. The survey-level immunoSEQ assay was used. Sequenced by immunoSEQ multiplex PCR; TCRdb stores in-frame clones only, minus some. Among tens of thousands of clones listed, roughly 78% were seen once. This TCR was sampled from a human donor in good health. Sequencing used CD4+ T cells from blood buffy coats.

Written as DNA, the CDR3 is TGTGCCAGCAGTTACGGGGGAACAGGGTTCTATGGCTACACCTTC. This translates into CASSYGGTGFYGYTF. The chain recombines TRBV6-5 with TRBJ1-2; D may be TRBD1 (6 bases). Trimming left V 2 bases short and J 4 bases short, with 14 bases between. This CDR3 has 15 amino acids. Germline CDR1 reads MNHEY; CDR2 reads SVGAGI.